The rows below give T cell receptor beta chains drawn from one sample of a study of PD-1 blockade in classical Hodgkin lymphoma. Here immunoSEQ multiplex PCR was the method, and the copy in TCRdb shows in-frame clones only, minus some. The sample carries 50,000 to 65,000 clones, more than 90% recorded once. The sequences come from peripheral blood mononuclear cells (PBMCs), collected before the fourth cycle of nivolumab. Receptors originate from a human donor with classical Hodgkin lymphoma. CDR3s include the opening cysteine and the closing phenylalanine or tryptophan. D genes are given only for firm matches. Clone size is given for some rows only: seen once, a few or many times, or a class if the clone is expanded.

TRBJ2-1,TRBV6-1,15,TRBD2,-,TGTGCCAGCACCGACCCGGGACTAGCGGGTCCAGAGCAGTTCTTC,CASTDPGLAGPEQFF
TRBJ1-2,TRBV28,14,-,-,TGTGCCAGCAGTTTGGAGGTAAACGGCTATGGCTACACCTTC,CASSLEVNGYGYTF
TRBJ2-2,TRBV6-4,16,-,-,TGTGCCAGCAGTGACTCGGCAATGGGGACGGCCGGGGAGCTGTTTTTT,CASSDSAMGTAGELFF
TRBJ2-5,TRBV29-1,13,-,-,TGCAGCTCTTTATTTGGGGGGGCAGAGACCCAGTACTTC,CSSLFGGAETQYF
TRBJ1-2,TRBV5-5,16,-,-,TGTGCCAGCAGCTTGGCCGTGGGGATAGGGAACTATGGCTACACCTTC,CASSLAVGIGNYGYTF
TRBJ2-5,TRBV2,17,TRBD2,-,TGTGCCAGCAGTGATAGCGGGGGGGCAGTACCCCAAGAGACCCAGTACTTC,CASSDSGGAVPQETQYF
TRBJ1-1,TRBV27,14,-,-,TGTGCCAGCAGTACACGGATGGCGAACACTGAAGCTTTCTTT,CASSTRMANTEAFF
TRBJ1-2,TRBV6-6,15,-,once,TGTGCCAGCACCGTAGGGTCAGGTCATCCAGGGGGCTACACCTTC,CASTVGSGHPGGYTF
TRBJ1-1,TRBV5-5,12,-,-,TGTGCCAGCAGCTTGACGAGCACTGAAGCTTTCTTT,CASSLTSTEAFF
TRBJ2-1,TRBV19,16,TRBD2,-,TGTGCCAGTCGACAAGGGGGACTAGCGGGGATCAATGAGCAGTTCTTC,CASRQGGLAGINEQFF
TRBJ1-1,TRBV5-1,15,TRBD1,-,TGCGCCAGCAGCTCCGGGACAGGGTTGAACACTGAAGCTTTCTTT,CASSSGTGLNTEAFF
TRBJ2-7,TRBV28,16,TRBD2,once,TGTGCCAGCAGTCTCCTCAGCGGGAGGGCCCCCTACGAGCAGTACTTC,CASSLLSGRAPYEQYF
TRBJ2-3,TRBV4-1,16,-,-,TGCGCCAGCAGCCAGACAAATACCCTTTACACAGATACGCAGTATTTT,CASSQTNTLYTDTQYF
TRBJ2-1,TRBV12-2,18,-,-,TGTGCAAGTCGCTTAGCGGGCTGCGGGACTAGCTCCTACAATGAGCAGTTCTTC,CASRLAGCGTSSYNEQFF
TRBJ2-7,TRBV6-6,14,-,-,TGTGCCAGCAGTTACGTGGAGGGGGCCAACGAGCAGTACTTC,CASSYVEGANEQYF
TRBJ2-7,TRBV28,14,-,-,TGTGCCAGCAGCGACCTCCGGGACATCTACGAGCAGTACTTC,CASSDLRDIYEQYF
TRBJ2-3,TRBV10-1,14,-,-,TGCGCCAGCAGTTCCTCCGGGACCGCCGATACGCAGTATTTT,CASSSSGTADTQYF
TRBJ2-1,TRBV27,19,-,-,TGTGCCAGCAGTTTAGCTCGGGAATCCGGGACCCAGGGAGCAAATGAGCAGTTCTTC,CASSLARESGTQGANEQFF
TRBJ2-1,TRBV18,15,-,-,TGTGCCAGCTCACCCGATCTCGTCTCCTACAATGAGCAGTTCTTC,CASSPDLVSYNEQFF
TRBJ1-1,TRBV5-1,14,-,-,TGCGCCAGCAGCTTGGGACAGGCGAACACTGAAGCTTTCTTT,CASSLGQANTEAFF
TRBJ2-7,TRBV5-1,14,TRBD2,-,TGCGCCAGCAGTTTGGGACTAGGACTGTACGAGCAGTACTTC,CASSLGLGLYEQYF
TRBJ2-3,TRBV18,13,-,-,TGTGCCAGCTCGAGCTCGACCTGGGATACGCAGTATTTT,CASSSSTWDTQYF
TRBJ2-7,TRBV19,14,-,-,TGTGCCAGTAGCCCCTTTGGGGGCTCCTACGAGCAGTACTTC,CASSPFGGSYEQYF
TRBJ2-7,TRBV7-3,14,TRBD2,-,TGTGCCAGCAGCTTAAGCGGACTAGCGGCTGAGCAGTACTTC,CASSLSGLAAEQYF
TRBJ2-7,TRBV27,15,TRBD2,-,TGTGCCAGCAGTCTAGCGGGACAGTGGGCATACGAGCAGTACTTC,CASSLAGQWAYEQYF
TRBJ1-4,TRBV4-1,17,TRBD1,-,TGCGCCAGCAGCCAGGGGACAGGGGGACAGGGTAGTGAAAAACTGTTTTTT,CASSQGTGGQGSEKLFF
TRBJ2-7,TRBV5-1,14,TRBD2,-,TGCGCCAGCAGCTTGTTGCTAGCGGACTACGAGCAGTACTTC,CASSLLLADYEQYF
TRBJ2-2,TRBV27,15,TRBD2,-,TGTGCCAGCAGCGGGGGGGGGCATGGCACCGGGGAGCTGTTTTTT,CASSGGGHGTGELFF
TRBJ2-7,TRBV5-1,14,-,-,TGCGCCAGCAGCTGGGCCTCTGGGTCCTACGAGCAGTACTTC,CASSWASGSYEQYF
TRBJ1-2,TRBV29-1,14,TRBD1,-,TGCAGCGTTGAAGATAGGGACAGGGCGGGCGGCTACACCTTC,CSVEDRDRAGGYTF
TRBJ2-1,TRBV9,15,TRBD2,-,TGTGCCAGCAGCGTGACTAGCGGAACCTACAATGAGCAGTTCTTC,CASSVTSGTYNEQFF
TRBJ2-7,TRBV19,15,TRBD2,-,TGTGCCAGTAGTATTACTAGCGGGGGATCCCTCGAGCAGTACTTC,CASSITSGGSLEQYF
TRBJ1-1,TRBV19,16,-,-,TGTGCCAGTAGTACAATTCTGCTAAGGCCGAACACTGAAGCTTTCTTT,CASSTILLRPNTEAFF
TRBJ1-2,TRBV29-1,12,-,-,TGCAGCGTTGAAACAGTCAACTATGGCTACACCTTC,CSVETVNYGYTF
TRBJ2-3,TRBV11-1,16,-,-,TGTGCCAGCAGCCCCGGGCAGGGTTTGGGGACAGATACGCAGTATTTT,CASSPGQGLGTDTQYF
TRBJ1-1,TRBV6-1,13,-,-,TGTGCCAGCCAAACAGGGTACCGCACTGAAGCTTTCTTT,CASQTGYRTEAFF
TRBJ2-7,TRBV28,14,TRBD2,-,TGTGCCAGCAGTTTAAGTAGCGGGAGGTACGAGCAGTACTTC,CASSLSSGRYEQYF
TRBJ2-5,TRBV7-9,16,TRBD2,-,TGTGCCAGCAGCTGGGCTAGCGGGGTGACTCAAGAGACCCAGTACTTC,CASSWASGVTQETQYF
TRBJ2-3,TRBV5-1,16,-,-,TGCGCCAGCAGGCCCAGTCCGGGACGGCTCACAGATACGCAGTATTTT,CASRPSPGRLTDTQYF
TRBJ2-7,TRBV13,15,TRBD2,-,TGTGCCAGCAGCTTAAAACTAGCGGGGCGCTACGAGCAGTACTTC,CASSLKLAGRYEQYF
TRBJ2-7,TRBV2,16,TRBD1,-,TGTGCCAGCAGTGACGACCGGGACAGGGCCTCCTACGAGCAGTACTTC,CASSDDRDRASYEQYF
TRBJ2-1,TRBV27,15,TRBD2,-,TGTGCCAGCAGTTTGAGACTAGCGGGAGGGGTTGAGCAGTTCTTC,CASSLRLAGGVEQFF
TRBJ2-1,TRBV5-8,14,-,few,TGTGCCAGCAGCCTAGAACGGGGGTACAATGAGCAGTTCTTC,CASSLERGYNEQFF
TRBJ2-1,TRBV14,14,-,-,TGTGCCAGCAGCCAAGATAGAGTCAGGGGTTCACAGTTCTTC,CASSQDRVRGSQFF
TRBJ2-1,TRBV7-9,16,-,large,TGTGCCAGCAGCTCGGTCCGGGACACGACCTACAATGAGCAGTTCTTC,CASSSVRDTTYNEQFF
TRBJ2-5,TRBV28,14,-,once,TGTGCCAGCACCAAAATGGGAGGGGGCGAGACCCAGTACTTC,CASTKMGGGETQYF
TRBJ1-1,TRBV11-2,14,-,-,TGTGCCAGCAGCTCCATACAGGCGAACACTGAAGCTTTCTTT,CASSSIQANTEAFF